The source of this T cell receptor (beta chain) is a study of T cell responses to AZD1222 COVID-19 vaccine. Background on the study: Whether given at about 4 or about 12 weeks, second doses were pooled. Overall study findings and caveats: Possibly, clonal diversity was underestimated; donors were largely white British and included more females. Only five or six AZD1222 recipients were seropositive at baseline. Spike-specific TCR breadth and depth were elevated following two AZD1222 doses.

Trimming shortened V by 1 base and J by 2 bases, and 16 bases separated the two germline ends. The CDR3 totals 17 residues. CDR1 MGHRA and CDR2 YSYEKL come from the germline V gene. TCRdb's copy holds only in-frame clones and misses some; the assay was immunoSEQ multiplex PCR. This repertoire shows more than 100,000 clones, about nine tenths found once; its top ten account for about 5%. With respect to this clone: Its antigen is unidentified.

The V gene is TRBV4-1, the J gene TRBJ2-3, with D perhaps given as TRBD1 or TRBD2 (6 bases each). The clonotype was recovered from an adult in good health. Sequenced here: peripheral blood, sampled on day 0 of AZD1222 vaccination. The CDR3 nucleotides read TGCGCCAGCAGCCAAGCGGAGGGGGTACCCCTCACAGATACGCAGTATTTT. Protein: CASSQAEGVPLTDTQYF.